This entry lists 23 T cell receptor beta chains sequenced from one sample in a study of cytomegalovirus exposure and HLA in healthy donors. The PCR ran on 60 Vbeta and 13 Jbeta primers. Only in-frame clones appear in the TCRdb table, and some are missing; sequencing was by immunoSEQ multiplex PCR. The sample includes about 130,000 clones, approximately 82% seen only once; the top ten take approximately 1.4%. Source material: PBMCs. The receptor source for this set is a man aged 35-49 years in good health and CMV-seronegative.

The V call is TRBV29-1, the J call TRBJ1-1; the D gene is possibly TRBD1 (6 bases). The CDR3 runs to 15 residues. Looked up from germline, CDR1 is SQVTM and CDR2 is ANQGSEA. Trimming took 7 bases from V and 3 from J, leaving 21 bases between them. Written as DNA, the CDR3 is TGCAGCGCTATTGGGGGGGCGACTTCGGACACTGAAGCTTTCTTT. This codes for CSAIGGATSDTEAFF.

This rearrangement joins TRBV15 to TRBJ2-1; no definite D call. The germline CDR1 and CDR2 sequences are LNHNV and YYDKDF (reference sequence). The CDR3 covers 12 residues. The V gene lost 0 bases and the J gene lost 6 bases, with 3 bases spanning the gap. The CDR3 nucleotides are TGTGCCACCAGCAGAGATCTCAATGAGCAGTTCTTC. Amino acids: CATSRDLNEQFF. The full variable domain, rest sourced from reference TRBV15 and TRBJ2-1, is DAMVIQNPRYQVTQFGKPVTLSCSQTLNHNVMYWYQQKSSQAPKLLFHYYDKDFNNEADTPDNFQSRRPNTSFCFLDIRSPGLGDTAMYLCATSRDLNEQFFGPGTRLTVL.

The CDR3 here is CASIRMGGNEQFF. For the CDR3, the DNA is TGTGCCAGCATCCGGATGGGGGGTAATGAGCAGTTCTTC. The gene calls are TRBV5-6 and TRBJ2-1, with TRBD2 as a possible D gene (6 bases). The CDR3 sequence is 13 residues long. Trimming removed 6 bases from V and 7 bases from J, with 14 bases in between. CDR1 and CDR2 (germline): SGHDT, YYEEEE.

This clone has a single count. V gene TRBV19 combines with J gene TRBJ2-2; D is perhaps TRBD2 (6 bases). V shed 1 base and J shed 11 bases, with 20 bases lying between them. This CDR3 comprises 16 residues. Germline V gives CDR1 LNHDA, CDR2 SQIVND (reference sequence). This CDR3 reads CASSIAASGSPTELFF. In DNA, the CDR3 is TGTGCCAGTAGTATAGCTGCCTCCGGGAGCCCCACAGAGCTGTTTTTT.

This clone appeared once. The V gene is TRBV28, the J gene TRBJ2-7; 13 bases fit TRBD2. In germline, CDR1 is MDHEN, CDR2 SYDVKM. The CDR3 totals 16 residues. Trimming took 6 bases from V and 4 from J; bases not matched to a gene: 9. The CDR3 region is CASRPWTSGGDYEQYF. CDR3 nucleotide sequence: TGTGCCAGCAGACCCTGGACTAGCGGGGGAGATTACGAGCAGTACTTC.

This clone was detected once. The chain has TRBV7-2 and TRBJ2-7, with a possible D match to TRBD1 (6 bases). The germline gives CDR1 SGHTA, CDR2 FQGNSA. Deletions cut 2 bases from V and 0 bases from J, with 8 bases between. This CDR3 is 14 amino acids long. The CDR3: CASSLTGHSYEQYF. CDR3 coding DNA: TGTGCCAGCAGCTTAACGGGACACTCCTACGAGCAGTACTTC.

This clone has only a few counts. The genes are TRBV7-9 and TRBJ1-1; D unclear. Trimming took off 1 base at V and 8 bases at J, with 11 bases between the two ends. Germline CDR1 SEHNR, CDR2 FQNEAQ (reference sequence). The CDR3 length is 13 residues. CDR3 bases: TGTGCCAGCAGCTTAGGAGTGGCGAGGGAAGCTTTCTTT. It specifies CASSLGVAREAFF.

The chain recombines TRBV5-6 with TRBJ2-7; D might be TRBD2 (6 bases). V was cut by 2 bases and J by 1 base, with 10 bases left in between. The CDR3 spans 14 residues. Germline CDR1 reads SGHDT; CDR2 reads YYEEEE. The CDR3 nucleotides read TGTGCCAGCAGCTTCGGGGGTCCTTCCTACGAGCAGTACTTC. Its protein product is CASSFGGPSYEQYF.

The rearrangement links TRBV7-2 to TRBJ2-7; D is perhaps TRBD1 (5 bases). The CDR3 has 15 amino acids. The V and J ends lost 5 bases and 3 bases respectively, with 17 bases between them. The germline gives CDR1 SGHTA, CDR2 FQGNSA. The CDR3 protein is CASSIREGVGYEQYF. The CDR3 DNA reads TGTGCCAGCAGCATAAGGGAAGGGGTTGGCTACGAGCAGTACTTC. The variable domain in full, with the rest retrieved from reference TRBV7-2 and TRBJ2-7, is GAGVSQSPSNKVTEKGKDVELRCDPISGHTALYWYRQSLGQGLEFLIYFQGNSAPDKSGLPSDRFSAERTGGSVSTLTIQRTQQEDSAVYLCASSIREGVGYEQYFGPGTRLTVT.

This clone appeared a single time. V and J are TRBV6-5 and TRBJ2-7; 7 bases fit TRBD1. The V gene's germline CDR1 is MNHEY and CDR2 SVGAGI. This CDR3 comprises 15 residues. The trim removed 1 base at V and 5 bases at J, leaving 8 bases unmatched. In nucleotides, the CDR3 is TGTGCCAGCAGTTACTTGGGACAGAATCCCCACGAGCAGTACTTC. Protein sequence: CASSYLGQNPHEQYF.

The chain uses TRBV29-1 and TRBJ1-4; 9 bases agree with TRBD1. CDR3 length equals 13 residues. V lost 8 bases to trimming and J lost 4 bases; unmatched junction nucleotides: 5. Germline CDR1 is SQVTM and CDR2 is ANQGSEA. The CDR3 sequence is CSTMTGGNEKLFF. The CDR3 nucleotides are TGCAGCACAATGACAGGGGGTAATGAAAAACTGTTTTTT.

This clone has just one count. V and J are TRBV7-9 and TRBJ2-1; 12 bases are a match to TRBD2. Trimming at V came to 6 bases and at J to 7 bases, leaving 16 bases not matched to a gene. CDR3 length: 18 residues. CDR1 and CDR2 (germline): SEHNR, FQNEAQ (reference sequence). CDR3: CASRRRAGETSGGNEQFF. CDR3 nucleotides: TGTGCCAGCAGACGTCGGGCAGGGGAGACTAGCGGGGGTAATGAGCAGTTCTTC. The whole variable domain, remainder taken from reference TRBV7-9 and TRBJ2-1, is DTGVSQNPRHKITKRGQNVTFRCDPISEHNRLYWYRQTLGQGPEFLTYFQNEAQLEKSRLLSDRFSAERPKGSFSTLEIQRTEQGDSAMYLCASRRRAGETSGGNEQFFGPGTRLTVL.

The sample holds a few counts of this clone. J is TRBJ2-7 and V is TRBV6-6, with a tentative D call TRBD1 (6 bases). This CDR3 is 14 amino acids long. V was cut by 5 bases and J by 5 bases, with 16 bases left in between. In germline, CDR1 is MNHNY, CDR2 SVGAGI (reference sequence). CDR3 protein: CASSHNRGGDEQYF. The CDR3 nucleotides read TGTGCCAGCAGTCACAACCGAGGGGGAGACGAGCAGTACTTC.

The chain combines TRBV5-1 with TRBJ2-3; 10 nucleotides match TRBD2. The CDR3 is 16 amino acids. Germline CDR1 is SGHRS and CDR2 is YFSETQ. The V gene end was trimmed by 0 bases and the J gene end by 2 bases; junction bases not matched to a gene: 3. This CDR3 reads CASSLVSGGYTDTQYF. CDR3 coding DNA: TGCGCCAGCAGCTTGGTTAGCGGGGGGTACACAGATACGCAGTATTTT. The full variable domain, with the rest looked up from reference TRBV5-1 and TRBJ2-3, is KAGVTQTPRYLIKTRGQQVTLSCSPISGHRSVSWYQQTPGQGLQFLFEYFSETQRNKGNFPGRFSGRQFSNSRSEMNVSTLELGDSALYLCASSLVSGGYTDTQYFGPGTRLTVL.

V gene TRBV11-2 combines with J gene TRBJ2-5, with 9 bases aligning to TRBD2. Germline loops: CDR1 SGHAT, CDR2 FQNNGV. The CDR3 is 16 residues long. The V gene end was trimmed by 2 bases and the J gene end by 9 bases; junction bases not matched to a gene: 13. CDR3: CASSLSTSGLGLPQYF. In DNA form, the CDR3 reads TGTGCCAGCAGCTTATCTACTAGCGGGTTGGGTTTACCCCAGTACTTC.

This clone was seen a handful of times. For the CDR3, the DNA is TGCGCCAGCAGCCAAGATCAGTCGGCTACTACCTACGAGCAGTACTTC. Translating gives CASSQDQSATTYEQYF. The V call is TRBV4-1, the J call TRBJ2-7; D not resolved. Germline V gene lookup returns CDR1 MGHRA and CDR2 YSYEKL. Trimming removed 0 bases from V and 2 bases from J, with 14 bases in between. The CDR3 sequence is 16 residues long.

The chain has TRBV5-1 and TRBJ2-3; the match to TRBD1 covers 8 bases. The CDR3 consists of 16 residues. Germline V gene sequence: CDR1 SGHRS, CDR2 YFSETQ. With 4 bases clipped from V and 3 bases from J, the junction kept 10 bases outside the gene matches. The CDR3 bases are TGCGCCAGCAGCACTACAGGGGGGATTATAACAGATACGCAGTATTTT. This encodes CASSTTGGIITDTQYF.

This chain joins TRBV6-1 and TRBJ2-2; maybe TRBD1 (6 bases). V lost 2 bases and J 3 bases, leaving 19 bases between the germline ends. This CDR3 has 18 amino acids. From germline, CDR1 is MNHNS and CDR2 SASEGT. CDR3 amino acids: CASSELSRGTDYTGELFF. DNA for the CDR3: TGTGCCAGCAGTGAATTAAGTAGGGGGACGGACTACACCGGGGAGCTGTTTTTT.

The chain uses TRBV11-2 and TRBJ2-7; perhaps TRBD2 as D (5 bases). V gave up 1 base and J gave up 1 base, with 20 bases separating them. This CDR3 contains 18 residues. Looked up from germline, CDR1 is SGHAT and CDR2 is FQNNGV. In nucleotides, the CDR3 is TGTGCCAGCAGCTTAGTAACCCTCTGGGCGCGGAGGTCCTACGAGCAGTACTTC. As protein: CASSLVTLWARRSYEQYF.

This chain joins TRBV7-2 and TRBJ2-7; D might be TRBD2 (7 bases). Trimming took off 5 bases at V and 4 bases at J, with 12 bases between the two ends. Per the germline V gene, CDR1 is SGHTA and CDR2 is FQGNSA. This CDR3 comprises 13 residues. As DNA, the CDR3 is TGTGCCAGCAGCGGTGGGGGGGCTTACGAGCAGTACTTC. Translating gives CASSGGGAYEQYF.

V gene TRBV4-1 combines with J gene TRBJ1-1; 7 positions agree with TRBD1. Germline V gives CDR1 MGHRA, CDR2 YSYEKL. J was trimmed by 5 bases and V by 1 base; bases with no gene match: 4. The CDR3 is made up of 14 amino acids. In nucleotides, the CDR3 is TGCGCCAGCAGCCAAGCTAGGGGGCGGACTGAAGCTTTCTTT. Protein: CASSQARGRTEAFF.

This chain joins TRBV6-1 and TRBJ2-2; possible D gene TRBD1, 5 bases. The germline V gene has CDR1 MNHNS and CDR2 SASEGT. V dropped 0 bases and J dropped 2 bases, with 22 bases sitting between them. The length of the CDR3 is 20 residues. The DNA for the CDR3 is TGTGCCAGCAGTGAAGCGCACAGGCCCAACGAGAATTACAACACCGGGGAGCTGTTTTTT. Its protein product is CASSEAHRPNENYNTGELFF.

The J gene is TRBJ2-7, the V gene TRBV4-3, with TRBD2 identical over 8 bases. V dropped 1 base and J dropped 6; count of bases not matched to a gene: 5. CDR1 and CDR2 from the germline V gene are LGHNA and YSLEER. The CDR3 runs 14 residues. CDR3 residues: CASSQVREGSEQYF. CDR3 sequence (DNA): TGCGCCAGCAGCCAAGTCCGGGAGGGCTCCGAGCAGTACTTC.